This TCR beta chain is from a study of shared clonotypes between healthy human individuals (TCRdb year 2020). Turning to the overall study: The cohort comprised a couple of women and a few men aged 18 to 49 years. To estimate repertoire size and how much clonotype sharing occurs between individuals, the study deeply sequenced the blood TCR repertoires of five or six healthy adults. Per donor, leukapheresis produced somewhere between about 0.9 and 10 billion PBMCs. Different laboratories and diverse techniques were used to prepare libraries and sequence TCR repertoires, to increase sequencing depth and limit assay-specific biases. For each donor, three plates each were used for CD4 naive and CD4 memory, two plates were used for CD8 naive, and one plate was used for CD8 memory.

Using the deep immunoSEQ assay, TCR CDR3 regions were amplified from genomic DNA by multiplex PCR. Extracted genomic DNA from each cell subset was distributed evenly across all wells of several immunoSEQ 96-well plates, and each plate was treated as a replicate. Each replicate PCR for sorted subsets received around 200 ng genomic DNA, equal to tens of thousands of T cell genomes. Purified libraries were measured with a Qubit 3.0 fluorometer, size-checked on a Bioanalyzer 2100, and measured again with the KAPA Library Quantification kit. Every immunoSEQ 96-well plate was sequenced on a dedicated single-read 150-cycle Illumina NextSeq 550 flow cell. In the source study's methods: Because the immunoSEQ output included only junctional sequences and no quality scores, the filtering could not be the same as the filtering used for full-length reads. Sequences were annotated with PyIR, a Python wrapper for IgBLAST v1.9, and V/J genes and CDR3 were assigned using IMGT germline references. Any read was removed if the V/J assignment was weak (E-value above 1e-6), the CDR3 was missing, or the read contained stop codons, out-of-frame junctions, or ambiguous translated residues. V3J clonotypes were defined as sequences sharing an identical inferred V gene, J gene, and CDR3 amino acid sequence. Percentage overlap between repertoires was computed as shared unique clonotypes divided by the size of the smaller repertoire. Richness of each repertoire was evaluated using RTK rarefaction, the Chao1 estimator, and Recon v2.1 estimates of unobserved clonotypes. OLGA was used to compute generation probabilities for all TCRbeta clonotypes that the gDNA method yielded from a few donors. The table comes from immuneACCESS by way of TCRdb, which keeps in-frame sequences with V and J called. Part of the clones is missing from these tables; in studies checked, under half for an unresolved V gene and the rest for unknown reasons. The V and J calls and clone size are taken from that table; D and trimming were inferred from the DNA. Present in this sample are some 1.1 million clones, 60% to 85% of which were seen just once. The ten largest make up 0.7% to 0.95% of the sample.

What the authors observed across the whole study: Pairwise subsampling led to the expectation that sequencing depth would affect the degree of clonotype sharing among donors. Sampling was restricted to blood, and TCR repertoires in tissues likely differ from the TCR repertoires found in blood. Estimated clonotype richness was generally larger for naive than for memory subsets. Rarefaction of sorted-subset datasets indicated incomplete sequencing despite the large sequencing depth. The genetic and exposure-history diversity represented was limited by the small number of donors. Compared with non-shared clonotypes, clonotypes shared by all four sorted-subset donors had higher generation probabilities. Sharing across several donors was observed for roughly 5% of naive CD4, 3.5% of naive CD8, about 2.3% of memory CD4, and around 0.42% of memory CD8 clonotypes.

Healthy HIV-negative adults with no recently reported acute infections or vaccinations were included as donors. Every donor was a Caucasian adult living in Nashville, Tennessee, USA. Magnetic negative selection was used to enrich CD4+ T cells, after which naive cells were positively selected on CD45RA and the negative fraction became the memory subset. Blood was obtained by leukapheresis, after which PBMCs were separated by Ficoll-Histopaque density gradient centrifugation and cryopreserved in liquid nitrogen vapor phase. Analytical flow cytometry was used to check the purity and quantity of every magnetically sorted T cell population. Genomic DNA was isolated from each sorted fraction and quantified by UV absorbance on a Nanodrop 2000c. A distance of 15 bases separates the germline ends of V and J, which lose 7 bases and 5 bases respectively. In the germline V gene, CDR1 corresponds to SGHRS and CDR2 to YFSETQ. The CDR3 goes from the cysteine to the phenylalanine over 13 residues. Left in the record is the CDR3 DNA by itself, 39 bases read in frame from the first base.

Turning to this clone: Its recognized antigen is unknown. Base qualities are not recorded, but no much larger clone differs from it by a single base.

This TCR was recovered from a man between 18 and 29 years old in good health. Some clones in this sample may be carry-over from other donors' samples. The chain joins TRBV5-1 to TRBJ2-5, with TRBD1 tentatively as D gene (6 bases match). The sequenced material came from memory CD4+ T cells from PBMCs. Read against the paper, the sample's cell subset or site label means: CD45RA-negative fraction. The sequenced DNA is TGCGCCAGCGGGGACACAGGGTCGGAGACCCAGTACTTC. It specifies CASGDTGSETQYF.